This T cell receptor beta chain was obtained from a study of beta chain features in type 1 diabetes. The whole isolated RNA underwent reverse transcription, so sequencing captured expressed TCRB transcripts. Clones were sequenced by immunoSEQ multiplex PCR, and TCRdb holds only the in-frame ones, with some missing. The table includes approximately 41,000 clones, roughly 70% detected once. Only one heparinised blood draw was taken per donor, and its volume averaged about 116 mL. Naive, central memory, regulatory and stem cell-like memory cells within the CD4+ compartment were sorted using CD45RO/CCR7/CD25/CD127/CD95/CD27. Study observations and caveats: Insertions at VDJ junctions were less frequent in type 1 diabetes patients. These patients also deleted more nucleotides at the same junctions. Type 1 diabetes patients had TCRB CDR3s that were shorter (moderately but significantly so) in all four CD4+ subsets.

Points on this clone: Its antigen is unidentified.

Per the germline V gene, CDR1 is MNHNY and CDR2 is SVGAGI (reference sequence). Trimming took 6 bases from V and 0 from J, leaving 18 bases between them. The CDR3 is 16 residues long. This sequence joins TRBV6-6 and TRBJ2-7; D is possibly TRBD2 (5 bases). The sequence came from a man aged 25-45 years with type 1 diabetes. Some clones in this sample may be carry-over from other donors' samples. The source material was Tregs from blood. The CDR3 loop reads CASSSRSGMSSYEQYF. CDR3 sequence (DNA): TGTGCCAGCAGCTCCCGGTCGGGGATGAGCTCCTACGAGCAGTACTTC.